This T cell receptor (beta chain) was sequenced during a study of post-analysis software for immune sequencing data. Unique molecular identifiers were present in the TCR beta cDNA libraries. TCRdb fed the PCR reads into MiXCR, producing one record per CDR3 protein. Among over 300,000 distinct CDR3 sequences, less than 40% were seen once, and the ten largest hold over 10%. V shed 6 bases, J shed 6 bases, and the junction held 7 bases outside the gene matches. This CDR3 has 13 residues. The germline V gene encodes CDR1 SGHTA and CDR2 FQGNSA. Study results and caveats: Included in a set of a few TRBV segments more frequent in patients than controls were TRBV5-6, TRBV5-1 and TRBV20-1.

This clonotype occurred a few times. What it binds is not known. The chain employs TRBV7-2 and TRBJ2-5; 7 positions agree with TRBD1. The sequence derives from a girl aged 10-17 years with multiple sclerosis. The sequencing sample was made of blood. The CDR3, as DNA: TGTGCCAGCAGTTTTCAACAGGGGCAGACCCAGTACTTC. Translating gives CASSFQQGQTQYF.